Below, one T cell receptor (beta chain) is given with its context. What it binds is unknown. These data come from a study of shared clonotypes between healthy human individuals. CDR1 is SNHLY and CDR2 is FYNNEI in the germline V gene. V lost 11 bases and J 6 bases, leaving 22 bases between the germline ends. The CDR3 runs 14 residues. Assay used: immunoSEQ multiplex PCR; TCRdb lists only in-frame clones, some missing. Of approximately 2.1 million clones in the sample, approximately 93% were seen once. Whole-study findings and limits: Shared across a few donors were around 4.7% of the naive CD4 clonotypes.

The chain employs TRBV2 and TRBJ1-2, with D hard to call. This TCR was recovered from a man aged 18 to 30 in good health. Some clones in this sample may be carry-over from other donors' samples. The sequenced sample was naive CD4+ T cells from PBMCs. This sample's subset: CD45RA+ positively selected. The CDR3 spells CAGTSRRTSDGYTF. DNA for the CDR3: TGTGCCGGCACCTCAAGACGGACCTCCGATGGCTACACCTTC.